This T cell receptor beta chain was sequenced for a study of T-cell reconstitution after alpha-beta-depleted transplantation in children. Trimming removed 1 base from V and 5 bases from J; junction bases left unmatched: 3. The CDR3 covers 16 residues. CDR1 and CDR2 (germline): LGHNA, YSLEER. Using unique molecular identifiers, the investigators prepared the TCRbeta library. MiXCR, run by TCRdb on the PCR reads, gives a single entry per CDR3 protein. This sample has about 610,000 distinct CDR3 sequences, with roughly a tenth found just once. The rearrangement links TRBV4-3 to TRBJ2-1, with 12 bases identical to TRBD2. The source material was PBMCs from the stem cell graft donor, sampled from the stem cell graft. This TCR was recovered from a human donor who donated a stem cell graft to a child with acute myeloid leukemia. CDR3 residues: CASSQVGLAGNNEQFF. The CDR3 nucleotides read TGCGCCAGCAGCCAAGTCGGACTAGCGGGAAACAATGAGCAGTTCTTC.